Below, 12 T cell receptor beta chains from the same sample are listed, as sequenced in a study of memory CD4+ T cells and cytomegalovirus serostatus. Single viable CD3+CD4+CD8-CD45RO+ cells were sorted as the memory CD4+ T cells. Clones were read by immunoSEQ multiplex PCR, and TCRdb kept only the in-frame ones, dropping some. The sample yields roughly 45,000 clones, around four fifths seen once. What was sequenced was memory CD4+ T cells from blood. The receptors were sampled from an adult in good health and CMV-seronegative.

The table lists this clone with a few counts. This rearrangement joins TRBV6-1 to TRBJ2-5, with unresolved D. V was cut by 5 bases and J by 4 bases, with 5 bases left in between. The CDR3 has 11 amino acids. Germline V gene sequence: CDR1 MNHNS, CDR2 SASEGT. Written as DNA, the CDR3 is TGTGCCAGCAGTCTACGAGAGACCCAGTACTTC. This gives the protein CASSLRETQYF.

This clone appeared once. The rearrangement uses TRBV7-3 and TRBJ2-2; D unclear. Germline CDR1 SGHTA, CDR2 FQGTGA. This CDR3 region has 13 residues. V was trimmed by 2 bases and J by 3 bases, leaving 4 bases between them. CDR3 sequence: CASSLGHTGELFF. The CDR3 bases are TGTGCCAGCAGCTTAGGGCACACCGGGGAGCTGTTTTTT.

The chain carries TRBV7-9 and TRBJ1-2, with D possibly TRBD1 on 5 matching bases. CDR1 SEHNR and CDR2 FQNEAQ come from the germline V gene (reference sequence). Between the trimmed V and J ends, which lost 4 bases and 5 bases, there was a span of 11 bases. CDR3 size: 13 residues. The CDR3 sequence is CASSWGGIYGYTF. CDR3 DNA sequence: TGTGCCAGCAGCTGGGGGGGTATTTATGGCTACACCTTC.

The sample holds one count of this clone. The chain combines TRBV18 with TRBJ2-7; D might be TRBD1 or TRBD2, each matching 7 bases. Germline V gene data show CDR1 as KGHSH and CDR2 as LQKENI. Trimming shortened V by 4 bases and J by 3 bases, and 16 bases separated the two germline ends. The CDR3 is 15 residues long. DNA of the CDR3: TGTGCCAGCTCACTCGCGGGGGACAGCCGCTACGAGCAGTACTTC. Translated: CASSLAGDSRYEQYF.

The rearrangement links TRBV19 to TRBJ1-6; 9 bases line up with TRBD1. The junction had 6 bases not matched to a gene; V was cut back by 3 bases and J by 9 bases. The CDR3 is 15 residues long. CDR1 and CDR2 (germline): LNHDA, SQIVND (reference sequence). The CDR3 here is CASSIGTGRASPLHF. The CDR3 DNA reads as TGTGCCAGTAGTATCGGGACAGGGAGGGCTTCACCCCTCCACTTT. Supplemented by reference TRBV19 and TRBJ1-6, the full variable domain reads DGGITQSPKYLFRKEGQNVTLSCEQNLNHDAMYWYRQDPGQGLRLIYYSQIVNDFQKGDIAEGYSVSREKKESFPLTVTSAQKNPTAFYLCASSIGTGRASPLHFGNGTRLTVT.

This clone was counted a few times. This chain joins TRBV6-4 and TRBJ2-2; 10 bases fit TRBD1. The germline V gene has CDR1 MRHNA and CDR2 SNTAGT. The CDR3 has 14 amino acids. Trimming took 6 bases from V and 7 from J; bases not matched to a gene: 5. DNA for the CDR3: TGTGCCAGCAGCCGGGACAGGGGAATCGGGGAGCTGTTTTTT. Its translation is CASSRDRGIGELFF.

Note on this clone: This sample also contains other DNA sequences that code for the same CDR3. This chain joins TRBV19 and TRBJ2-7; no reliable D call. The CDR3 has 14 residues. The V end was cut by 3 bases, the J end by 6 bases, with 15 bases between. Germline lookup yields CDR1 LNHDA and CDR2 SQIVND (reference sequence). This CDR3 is CASSIRPPGGEQYF. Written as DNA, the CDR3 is TGTGCCAGTAGTATTCGTCCTCCGGGTGGCGAGCAGTACTTC.

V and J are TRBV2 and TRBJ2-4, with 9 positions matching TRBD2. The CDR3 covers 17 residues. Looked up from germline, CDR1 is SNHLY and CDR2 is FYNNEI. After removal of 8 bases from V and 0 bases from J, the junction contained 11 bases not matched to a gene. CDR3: CASDRASGDLAKNIQYF. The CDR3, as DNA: TGTGCCAGCGACCGGGCTAGCGGGGATCTAGCCAAAAACATTCAGTACTTC.

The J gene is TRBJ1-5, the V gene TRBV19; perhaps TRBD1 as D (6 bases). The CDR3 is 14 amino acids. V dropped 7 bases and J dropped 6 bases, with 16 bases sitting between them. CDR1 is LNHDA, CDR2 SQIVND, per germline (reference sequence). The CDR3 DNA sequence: TGTGCCAGTAATACTCAGGGGCCCGCTCAGCCCCAGCATTTT. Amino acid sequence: CASNTQGPAQPQHF.

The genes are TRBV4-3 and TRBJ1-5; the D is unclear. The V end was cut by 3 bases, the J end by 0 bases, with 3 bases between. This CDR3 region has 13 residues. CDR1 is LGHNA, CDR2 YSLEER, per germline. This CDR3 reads CASSQYSNQPQHF. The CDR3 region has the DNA TGCGCCAGCAGCCAGTATAGCAATCAGCCCCAGCATTTT.

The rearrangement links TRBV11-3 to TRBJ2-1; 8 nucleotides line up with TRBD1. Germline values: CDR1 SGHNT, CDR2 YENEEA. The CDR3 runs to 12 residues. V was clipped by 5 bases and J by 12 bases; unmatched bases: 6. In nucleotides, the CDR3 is TGTGCCAGCAGCAGGGACAGGATTGTGCAGTTCTTC. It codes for CASSRDRIVQFF. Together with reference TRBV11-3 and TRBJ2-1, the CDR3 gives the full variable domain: EAGVVQSPRYKIIEKKQPVAFWCNPISGHNTLYWYLQNLGQGPELLIRYENEEAVDDSQLPKDRFSAERLKGVDSTLKIQPAELGDSAVYLCASSRDRIVQFFGPGTRLTVL.

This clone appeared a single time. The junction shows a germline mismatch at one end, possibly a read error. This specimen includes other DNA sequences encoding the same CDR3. The CDR3 region is CASSSGQNYGYTF. In DNA, the CDR3 is TGCGCCAGCAGCTCCGGACAGAACTATGGCTACACCTTC. The chain has TRBV7-6 and TRBJ1-2; the D gene is possibly TRBD1 (6 bases). The CDR3 has 13 amino acids. Germline CDR1 SGHVS, CDR2 FNYEAQ.